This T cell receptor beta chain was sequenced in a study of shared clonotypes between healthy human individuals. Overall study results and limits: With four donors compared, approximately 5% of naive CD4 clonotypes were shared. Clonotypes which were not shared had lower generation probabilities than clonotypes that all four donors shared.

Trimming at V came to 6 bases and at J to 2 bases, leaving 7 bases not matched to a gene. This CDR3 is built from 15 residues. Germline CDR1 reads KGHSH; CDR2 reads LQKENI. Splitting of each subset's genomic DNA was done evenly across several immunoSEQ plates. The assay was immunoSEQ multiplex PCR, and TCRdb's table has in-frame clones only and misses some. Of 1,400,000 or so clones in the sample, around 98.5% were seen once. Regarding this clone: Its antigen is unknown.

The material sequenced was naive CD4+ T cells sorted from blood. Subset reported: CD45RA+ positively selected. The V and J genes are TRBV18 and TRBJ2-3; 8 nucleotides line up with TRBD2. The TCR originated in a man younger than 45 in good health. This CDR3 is CASSSSGGLTDTQYF. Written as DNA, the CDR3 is TGTGCCAGCTCTTCGAGCGGGGGCCTCACAGATACGCAGTATTTT.